The subject of this entry is one T cell receptor (beta chain). No conserved phenylalanine or tryptophan is present at the end of the CDR3, so a read error is the likely explanation. Germline V gives CDR1 SGHAT, CDR2 FQDESV (reference sequence). The CDR3 loop spans 13 amino acids. For blood RNA, unsorted whole blood served as the source, and germline DNA was extracted too. The entry originates in a study of tumor-infiltrating lymphocytes in primary liver carcinoma. A constant-region primer primed TCR beta cDNA synthesis from about 530 ng of total RNA. Libraries of TCR beta came from three nested multiplex PCR rounds with slightly modified ARM-PCR. Both of the initial two PCR rounds ran for roughly 10 cycles and employed TRBV1-TRBV30 forward primers alongside a C-beta reverse primer. TCRdb re-called the multiplex PCR reads through MiXCR, storing one row per CDR3 protein. This sample has approximately 330,000 distinct CDR3 sequences, with approximately 64% found just once.

The sequenced sample was peripheral blood. The rearrangement links TRBV11-1 to TRBJ1-2; D gene uncertain. The clonotype comes from a man aged 35-49 years with primary liver carcinoma and hepatitis B virus infection. CDR3 sequence: CTSSPDGNYGYTL. In DNA form, the CDR3 reads TGTACCAGCAGCCCGGACGGGAACTATGGCTACACCCTC.